This T cell receptor (beta chain) is from a study of T cells in localized non-small cell lung cancer. Whole-study findings and limits: Greater blood T cell density accompanied longer overall survival. Clonality peaked in uninvolved adjacent lung rather than tumor. Appearance in adjacent lung was seen for a median around 55 of the top 100 tumor clones. Since sequencing was restricted to only one region of the tumor, intratumor heterogeneity remains a possibility.

This CDR3 is 14 amino acids long. Germline V CDR1 and CDR2: SGDLS, YYNGEE. With 4 bases removed from V and 1 base from J, the gap between germline ends came to 11 bases. This clone was recorded once. The antigen is not known. Clones were read by immunoSEQ multiplex PCR, and TCRdb kept only the in-frame ones, dropping some. This sample yields some 78,000 clones, of which almost 85% are seen a single time; approximately 2.5% belongs to the top ten. This rearrangement joins TRBV9 to TRBJ1-1, with D perhaps matching TRBD1 (5 bases). The sequenced sample was peripheral blood, obtained before any cancer treatment. This clonotype was sampled from a man between 35 and 75 years old with stage I lung adenocarcinoma. This chain's CDR3 is CASSRTHQNTEAFF. DNA of the CDR3: TGTGCCAGCAGCAGGACACACCAGAACACTGAAGCTTTCTTT.